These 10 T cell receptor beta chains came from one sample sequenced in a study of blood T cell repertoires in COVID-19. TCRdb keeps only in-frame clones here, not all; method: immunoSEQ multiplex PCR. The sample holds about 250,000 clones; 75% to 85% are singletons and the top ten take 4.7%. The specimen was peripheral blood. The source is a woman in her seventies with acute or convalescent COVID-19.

This CDR3 is CASSTSGGATQYF. DNA of the CDR3: TGTGCCAGCAGTACATCCGGTGGAGCGACCCAGTACTTC. This chain links TRBV12-3 or TRBV12-4 with TRBJ2-5, with unresolved D. The CDR3 is made up of 13 amino acids. V was cut by 5 bases and J by 7 bases, with 14 bases left in between.

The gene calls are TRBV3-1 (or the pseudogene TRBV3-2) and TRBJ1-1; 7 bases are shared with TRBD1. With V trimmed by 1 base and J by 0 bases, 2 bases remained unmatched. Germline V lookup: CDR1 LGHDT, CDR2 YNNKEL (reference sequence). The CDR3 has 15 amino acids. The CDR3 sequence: CASSQGGQLNTEAFF. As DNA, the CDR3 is TGTGCCAGCAGCCAAGGGGGACAGTTGAACACTGAAGCTTTCTTT.

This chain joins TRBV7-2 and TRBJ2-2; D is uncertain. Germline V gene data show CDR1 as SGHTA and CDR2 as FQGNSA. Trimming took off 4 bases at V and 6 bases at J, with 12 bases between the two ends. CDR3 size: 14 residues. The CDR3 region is CASSSTQAAGELFF. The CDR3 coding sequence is TGTGCCAGCAGCTCCACTCAGGCTGCCGGGGAGCTGTTTTTT.

CDR3 protein: CASRPQGIRGYTF. CDR3 bases: TGTGCCAGCAGACCGCAGGGGATCCGTGGCTACACCTTC. The genes are TRBV7-2 and TRBJ1-2, with D maybe TRBD1 (6 bases). There are 13 residues in the CDR3. The germline CDR1 and CDR2 sequences are SGHTA and FQGNSA. The ends were cut back, 6 bases at V and 7 bases at J, with 15 bases in the middle.

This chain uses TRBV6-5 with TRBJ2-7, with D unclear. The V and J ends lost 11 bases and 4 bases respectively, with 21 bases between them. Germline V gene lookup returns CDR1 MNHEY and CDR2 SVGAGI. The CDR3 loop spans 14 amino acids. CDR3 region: CAVQPGQVAYEQYF. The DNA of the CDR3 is TGTGCCGTCCAGCCTGGGCAGGTCGCGTACGAGCAGTACTTC.

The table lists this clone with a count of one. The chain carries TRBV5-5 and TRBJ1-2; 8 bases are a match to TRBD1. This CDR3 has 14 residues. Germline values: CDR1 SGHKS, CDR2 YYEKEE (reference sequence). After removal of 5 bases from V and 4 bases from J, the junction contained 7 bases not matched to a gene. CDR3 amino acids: CASSSGQGVYGYTF. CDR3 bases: TGTGCCAGCAGTTCTGGACAGGGTGTCTATGGCTACACCTTC.

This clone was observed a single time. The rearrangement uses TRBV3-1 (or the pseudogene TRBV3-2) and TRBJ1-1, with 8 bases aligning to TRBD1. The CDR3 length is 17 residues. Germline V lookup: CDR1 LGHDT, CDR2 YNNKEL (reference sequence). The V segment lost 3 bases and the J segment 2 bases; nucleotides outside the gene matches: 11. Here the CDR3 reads CASSHDRGQLLNTEAFF. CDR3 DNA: TGTGCCAGCAGCCATGACAGGGGCCAATTACTAAACACTGAAGCTTTCTTT.

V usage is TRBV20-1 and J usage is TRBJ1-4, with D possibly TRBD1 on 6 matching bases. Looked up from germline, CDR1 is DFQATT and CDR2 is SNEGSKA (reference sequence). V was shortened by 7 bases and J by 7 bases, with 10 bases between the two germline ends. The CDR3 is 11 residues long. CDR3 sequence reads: CSGQVIEKLFF. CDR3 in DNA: TGCAGTGGACAGGTTATTGAAAAACTGTTTTTT.

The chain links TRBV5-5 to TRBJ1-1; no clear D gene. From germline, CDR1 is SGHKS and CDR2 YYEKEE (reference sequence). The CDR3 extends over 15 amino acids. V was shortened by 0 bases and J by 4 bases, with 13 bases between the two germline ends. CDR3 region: CASSLGYGRSTEAFF. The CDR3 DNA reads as TGTGCCAGCAGCTTGGGGTACGGGAGAAGCACTGAAGCTTTCTTT.

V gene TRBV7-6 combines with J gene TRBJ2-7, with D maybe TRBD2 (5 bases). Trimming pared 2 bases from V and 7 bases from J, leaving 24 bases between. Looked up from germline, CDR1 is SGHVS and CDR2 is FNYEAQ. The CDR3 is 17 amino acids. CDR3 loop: CASSLIGGQDTSWEQYF. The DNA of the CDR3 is TGTGCCAGCAGCTTAATAGGCGGGCAAGATACGAGTTGGGAGCAGTACTTC.